These 30 T cell receptor beta chains came from one sample sequenced in a study of T cell responses to AZD1222 COVID-19 vaccine. Assay: immunoSEQ multiplex PCR; the TCRdb copy retains only in-frame clones and omits some. The sample has around 120,000 clones; around 86% are singletons. The sequencing here drew on peripheral blood, taken on day 0 of AZD1222 vaccination. The receptors derive from an adult in good health.

The chain couples TRBV3-1 (or the pseudogene TRBV3-2) to TRBJ1-3; TRBD1 might be the D (5 bases). With 2 bases removed from V and 4 bases from J, the gap between germline ends came to 9 bases. This CDR3 has 14 amino acids. Germline V gene sequence: CDR1 LGHDT, CDR2 YNNKEL (reference sequence). The CDR3 DNA reads as TGTGCCAGCAGCCAATGGGGGGACGGAAACACCATATATTTT. Its protein product is CASSQWGDGNTIYF.

This clone showed up just once. The V call is TRBV6-5, the J call TRBJ2-1, with D possibly TRBD2 on 6 matching bases. The V gene lost 11 bases and the J gene lost 8 bases, with 25 bases spanning the gap. The V gene's germline CDR1 is MNHEY and CDR2 SVGAGI. The CDR3 runs 15 residues. The CDR3 DNA follows: TGTGCCGGTTTGGGGGGAGCCCCGGGCACGGATGAGCAGTTCTTC. Translation: CAGLGGAPGTDEQFF.

The chain employs TRBV7-2 and TRBJ2-2; D uncertain. The V gene's germline CDR1 is SGHTA and CDR2 FQGNSA. This CDR3 contains 11 residues. V lost 5 bases, J lost 7 bases, and 5 bases lay in between. The CDR3 DNA sequence: TGTGCCAGCAGCAGAAGCGGGGAGCTGTTTTTT. It yields the protein CASSRSGELFF.

The rearrangement links TRBV7-2 to TRBJ2-5; possibly TRBD1 for D (6 bases). The germline CDR1 and CDR2 sequences are SGHTA and FQGNSA. The CDR3 runs to 16 residues. With 5 bases removed from V and 5 bases from J, the gap between germline ends came to 21 bases. Written as DNA, the CDR3 is TGTGCCAGCAGCACCCGCCGGACAGATAAGTTGGAGACCCAGTACTTC. Translated: CASSTRRTDKLETQYF.

The J gene is TRBJ2-6, the V gene TRBV15; perhaps TRBD1 as D (5 bases). The germline V and J ends were trimmed by 5 bases and 0 bases, with 11 bases remaining between them. The CDR3 has 16 amino acids. Germline V gene data show CDR1 as LNHNV and CDR2 as YYDKDF (reference sequence). CDR3 residues: CATSETASSGANVLTF. In DNA, the CDR3 is TGTGCCACCAGCGAGACAGCGAGCTCTGGGGCCAACGTCCTGACTTTC.

The chain carries TRBV7-7 and TRBJ2-5; D not resolved. The CDR3 runs 13 residues. Trimming shortened V by 5 bases and J by 5 bases, and 12 bases separated the two germline ends. Germline CDR1 reads SSHAT; CDR2 reads FNYEAQ (reference sequence). CDR3 nucleotides: TGTGCCAGCAGCACGTCGGGTCGGGAGACCCAGTACTTC. This encodes CASSTSGRETQYF. Combining the CDR3 with reference TRBV7-7 and TRBJ2-5 gives the whole variable domain GAGVSQSPRYKVTKRGQDVTLRCDPISSHATLYWYQQALGQGPEFLTYFNYEAQPDKSGLPSDRFSAERPEGSISTLTIQRTEQRDSAMYRCASSTSGRETQYFGPGTRLLVL.

This clone showed up just a few times. The chain combines TRBV7-6 with TRBJ2-3; D perhaps matches TRBD1 (5 bases). Germline lookup yields CDR1 SGHVS and CDR2 FNYEAQ. This CDR3 comprises 16 residues. V gave up 0 bases and J gave up 2 bases, with 12 bases separating them. The CDR3, as DNA: TGTGCCAGCAGCTTAGCCACCCCAGGGTCCACAGATACGCAGTATTTT. Protein sequence: CASSLATPGSTDTQYF.

The chain combines TRBV30 with TRBJ2-3, with D possibly matching TRBD2 (7 bases). CDR3 length equals 15 residues. V was cut by 3 bases and J by 1 base, with 14 bases left in between. Germline lookup yields CDR1 GTSNPN and CDR2 SVGIG (reference sequence). This CDR3 is CAWRKGGSGTDTQYF. The CDR3 bases are TGTGCCTGGAGGAAGGGGGGGTCGGGCACAGATACGCAGTATTTT.

The CDR3 reads CASSLETGGNTEAFF. CDR3 in DNA: TGTGCCAGCAGCTTAGAAACAGGTGGGAACACTGAAGCTTTCTTT. The V and J genes are TRBV7-9 and TRBJ1-1, with a tentative D call TRBD1 (5 bases). Germline V gene data show CDR1 as SEHNR and CDR2 as FQNEAQ (reference sequence). The CDR3 covers 15 residues. V lost 1 base to trimming and J lost 1 base, with 10 bases between them. Based on the CDR3 plus reference TRBV7-9 and TRBJ1-1, the full variable domain is DTGVSQNPRHKITKRGQNVTFRCDPISEHNRLYWYRQTLGQGPEFLTYFQNEAQLEKSRLLSDRFSAERPKGSFSTLEIQRTEQGDSAMYLCASSLETGGNTEAFFGQGTRLTVV.

The chain employs TRBV6-5 and TRBJ2-7; 13 nucleotides line up with TRBD2. CDR3 length equals 15 residues. The germline CDR1 and CDR2 sequences are MNHEY and SVGAGI. V gave up 2 bases and J gave up 4 bases; unmatched junction bases: 2. The CDR3 DNA reads as TGTGCCAGCAGTTACACTAGCGGGGGGGCATACGAGCAGTACTTC. It is translated as CASSYTSGGAYEQYF.

A single count supports this clone. The V call is TRBV6-2 or TRBV6-3, the J call TRBJ1-3; D is unclear. Germline lookup yields CDR1 MNHEY and CDR2 SVGEGT. V was cut by 2 bases and J by 5 bases, with 4 bases left in between. This CDR3 contains 12 residues. The CDR3 DNA sequence: TGTGCCAGCAGTTACCGCCGAAACACCATATATTTT. Protein product: CASSYRRNTIYF.

The genes are TRBV7-2 and TRBJ1-5; weak D call: TRBD1 (6 bases). V lost 5 bases, J lost 5 bases, and 16 bases lay in between. The CDR3 length is 15 residues. Germline assignment: CDR1 SGHTA and CDR2 FQGNSA. The CDR3 here is CASSTTTTGYQPQHF. CDR3 DNA: TGTGCCAGCAGCACTACTACTACAGGGTATCAGCCCCAGCATTTT.

The chain uses TRBV18 and TRBJ2-2; D gene unclear. This CDR3 has 15 residues. Looked up from germline, CDR1 is KGHSH and CDR2 is LQKENI. V was clipped by 3 bases and J by 2 bases, with 10 bases between them. CDR3 sequence: CASSPTTRNTGELFF. The CDR3 DNA reads as TGTGCCAGCTCACCCACGACTCGTAACACCGGGGAGCTGTTTTTT.

This clone was seen only once. V is TRBV2 and J is TRBJ1-2; 9 bases match TRBD1. Germline loops: CDR1 SNHLY, CDR2 FYNNEI. V lost 5 bases and J lost 4; bases outside the gene matches: 8. CDR3 length equals 15 residues. The DNA of the CDR3 is TGTGCCAGCAGTCTGAGACAGGGGGGAGGCTATGGCTACACCTTC. Its translation: CASSLRQGGGYGYTF.

The chain links TRBV12-3 or TRBV12-4 to TRBJ1-1, with 7 nucleotides matching TRBD1. The CDR3 loop spans 11 amino acids. V trimming: 7 bases; J trimming: 7 bases; junction bases outside the gene matches: 3. The CDR3 nucleotides are TGTGCCAGCACTCAGGGGGGTGAAGCTTTCTTT. Translated: CASTQGGEAFF.

This clone has only a few counts. The rearrangement joins TRBV27 to TRBJ2-1, with a weak D call TRBD2 (5 bases). This CDR3 has 14 amino acids. V gave up 2 bases and J gave up 6 bases, with 11 bases separating them. Germline V gene sequence: CDR1 MNHEY, CDR2 SMNVEV (reference sequence). The CDR3, as DNA: TGTGCCAGCAGTTTAGAGGGCCCGGGCAATGAGCAGTTCTTC. Its protein product is CASSLEGPGNEQFF.

Details on this clone: At the DNA level, this CDR3 is encoded by other sequences in the same sample as well. The chain recombines TRBV3-1 (or the pseudogene TRBV3-2) with TRBJ1-1; D is unclear. Germline-derived CDR1 and CDR2 are LGHDT and YNNKEL (reference sequence). The CDR3 extends over 13 amino acids. V gave up 1 base and J gave up 1 base, with 4 bases separating them. As DNA, the CDR3 is TGTGCCAGCAGCCAAGGGGGGAACACTGAAGCTTTCTTT. Protein product: CASSQGGNTEAFF.

V usage is TRBV27 and J usage is TRBJ1-2; D ambiguous. V shed 5 bases and J shed 2 bases, with 12 bases lying between them. This CDR3 has 14 amino acids. The germline gives CDR1 MNHEY, CDR2 SMNVEV (reference sequence). The CDR3, as DNA: TGTGCCAGCAGTCGAGCCGTTACGAACTATGGCTACACCTTC. Protein product: CASSRAVTNYGYTF.

The rearrangement links TRBV30 to TRBJ1-5; D is unclear. The CDR3 runs 14 residues. The germline V gene encodes CDR1 GTSNPN and CDR2 SVGIG (reference sequence). V lost 0 bases and J 4 bases, leaving 10 bases between the germline ends. The CDR3 DNA is TGTGCCTGGAGTGTATATTCTGGAAATCAGCCCCAGCATTTT. Residues: CAWSVYSGNQPQHF.

V is TRBV5-1 and J is TRBJ1-4; D possibly corresponds to TRBD1 (6 bases). The CDR3 totals 14 residues. Trimming shortened V by 2 bases and J by 2 bases, and 7 bases separated the two germline ends. Germline CDR1 reads SGHRS; CDR2 reads YFSETQ. The CDR3 region is CASSFQGTNEKLFF. Written as DNA, the CDR3 is TGCGCCAGCAGCTTTCAGGGGACTAATGAAAAACTGTTTTTT.

The chain uses TRBV28 and TRBJ2-7; D tentatively fits TRBD1 or TRBD2 (5 bases each). V dropped 3 bases and J dropped 1 base, with 10 bases sitting between them. The germline V gene encodes CDR1 MDHEN and CDR2 SYDVKM. This CDR3 is 14 amino acids long. The CDR3 reads CASSFSGRSYEQYF. DNA for the CDR3: TGTGCCAGCAGTTTCTCGGGACGGTCCTACGAGCAGTACTTC.

This chain links TRBV9 with TRBJ2-3; perhaps TRBD2 as D (6 bases). Germline V gives CDR1 SGDLS, CDR2 YYNGEE. This CDR3 is 17 amino acids long. With 0 bases removed from V and 2 bases from J, the gap between germline ends came to 16 bases. As DNA, the CDR3 is TGTGCCAGCAGCGTAGCAGGTCCTAGCGATTTCACAGATACGCAGTATTTT. Residues: CASSVAGPSDFTDTQYF.

This chain links TRBV28 with TRBJ1-1; weak D call: TRBD1 (5 bases). The CDR3 has 13 amino acids. V was pared by 5 bases and J by 0 bases, with 7 bases between. Germline CDR1 is MDHEN and CDR2 is SYDVKM. The CDR3 coding sequence is TGTGCCAGCAGTAGACAGTTGAACACTGAAGCTTTCTTT. The encoded protein is CASSRQLNTEAFF.

The CDR3 spells CASSLAGTAYNEQFF. CDR3 DNA sequence: TGTGCCAGCAGCTTGGCGGGGACAGCTTACAATGAGCAGTTCTTC. V usage is TRBV5-5 and J usage is TRBJ2-1; 7 nucleotides match TRBD1. This CDR3 comprises 15 residues. Per the germline V gene, CDR1 is SGHKS and CDR2 is YYEKEE (reference sequence). Trimming removed 0 bases from V and 4 bases from J; junction bases left unmatched: 4. Full variable domain (remainder filled in from reference TRBV5-5 and TRBJ2-1): DAGVTQSPTHLIKTRGQQVTLRCSPISGHKSVSWYQQVLGQGPQFIFQYYEKEERGRGNFPDRFSARQFPNYSSELNVNALLLGDSALYLCASSLAGTAYNEQFFGPGTRLTVL.

The chain joins TRBV29-1 to TRBJ2-5; TRBD1 matches 8 bases. This CDR3 region has 12 residues. The germline gives CDR1 SQVTM, CDR2 ANQGSEA. J lost 10 bases, V lost 2 bases, and 6 bases had no gene match. CDR3 protein: CSVETGQVHQYF. The CDR3 nucleotides are TGCAGCGTTGAAACGGGACAGGTTCACCAGTACTTC.

The chain joins TRBV7-9 to TRBJ1-5; 7 bases are shared with TRBD1. Germline CDR1 and CDR2: SEHNR and FQNEAQ (reference sequence). The CDR3 sequence is 14 residues long. V shed 5 bases and J 6 bases; nucleotides not matched to a gene: 7. Written as DNA, the CDR3 is TGTGCCAGCAGCCCCGACAGGGCGGTTCAGCCCCAGCATTTT. Protein sequence: CASSPDRAVQPQHF.

The rearrangement links TRBV11-2 to TRBJ1-3; D not certain. The ends were cut back, 5 bases at V and 2 bases at J, with 10 bases in the middle. Germline loops: CDR1 SGHAT, CDR2 FQNNGV. The CDR3 has 14 residues. The CDR3: CASSPPAAGNTIYF. Written as DNA, the CDR3 is TGTGCCAGCAGCCCCCCCGCAGCTGGAAACACCATATATTTT.

In this sample, this clone turned up a few times. The rearrangement joins TRBV4-3 to TRBJ2-7; no clear D gene. Trimming took 1 base from V and 0 from J, leaving 7 bases between them. The CDR3 totals 14 residues. Germline V CDR1 and CDR2: LGHNA, YSLEER. CDR3: CASSQGVISYEQYF. CDR3 sequence (DNA): TGCGCCAGCAGCCAAGGAGTGATCTCCTACGAGCAGTACTTC.

The chain couples TRBV5-8 to TRBJ1-1, with a tentative D call TRBD1 (5 bases). CDR3 length: 15 residues. Between the trimmed V and J ends, which lost 0 bases and 2 bases, there was a span of 11 bases. CDR1 and CDR2 from the germline V gene are SGHTS and YDEGEE. As DNA, the CDR3 is TGTGCCAGCAGCTTGGTAGGGGCCAGAAACACTGAAGCTTTCTTT. Protein sequence: CASSLVGARNTEAFF.

This rearrangement joins TRBV7-9 to TRBJ1-2; D unclear. CDR1 and CDR2 (germline): SEHNR, FQNEAQ (reference sequence). The length of the CDR3 is 13 residues. V was pared by 0 bases and J by 7 bases, with 9 bases between. The CDR3 is CASSLAPLGGYTF. The CDR3, as DNA: TGTGCCAGCAGCTTAGCTCCGCTAGGTGGCTACACCTTC.